The source of this TCR beta chain is a study of T cells after yellow fever vaccination. This clonotype was counted a few times. What it binds is not known. Whole-study results and caveats: A small proportion of clonotypes was detected in both the CD4 and CD8 compartments.

The CDR3 contains 17 residues. Trimming removed 6 bases from V and 5 bases from J, with 24 bases in between. Germline values: CDR1 ENHRY, CDR2 SYGVKD. TCRdb re-called the 5' RACE reads through MiXCR, storing one row per CDR3 protein. The sample holds around 360,000 distinct CDR3 sequences, roughly 11% seen once. This chain uses TRBV10-3 with TRBJ2-3; TRBD1 might be the D (6 bases). The input for sequencing was PBMCs, taken on the day of the first yellow fever vaccination. This receptor was obtained from a man younger than 30 who received the YFV17D yellow fever vaccine. CDR3 sequence: CAISETPLTGFLDTQYF. Written as DNA, the CDR3 is TGTGCCATCAGCGAGACGCCCCTGACAGGCTTTCTAGATACGCAGTATTTT.